The 32 T cell receptor beta chains below all came from one sample that was sequenced in a study of identifying expanded T cells in peripheral blood. The method was immunoSEQ multiplex PCR; TCRdb's version includes in-frame clones alone and lacks a portion of them. The table includes about 130,000 clones, about 88% detected once. The sample comprised blood. The receptors here all came from a person aged 18 to 75 in good health.

The rearrangement joins TRBV5-5 to TRBJ2-7; D ambiguous. V was cut by 0 bases and J by 5 bases, with 12 bases left in between. Germline lookup yields CDR1 SGHKS and CDR2 YYEKEE (reference sequence). The CDR3 has 14 amino acids. The CDR3 sequence: CASSLGSTRDEQYF. CDR3 sequence (DNA): TGTGCCAGCAGCTTGGGGTCCACTCGGGACGAGCAGTACTTC.

This chain connects TRBV6-5 to TRBJ2-7, with D perhaps given as TRBD1 or TRBD2 (5 bases each). V lost 4 bases, J lost 6 bases, and 10 bases lay in between. The CDR3 covers 12 residues. Looked up from germline, CDR1 is MNHEY and CDR2 is SVGAGI. CDR3 in amino acids: CASSSGRGEQYF. Written as DNA, the CDR3 is TGTGCCAGCAGTTCGGGACGGGGCGAGCAGTACTTC.

This clone was recorded a few times. The chain joins TRBV30 to TRBJ1-2; D is perhaps TRBD1 (6 bases). This CDR3 is 13 amino acids long. CDR1 and CDR2 (germline): GTSNPN, SVGIG (reference sequence). Trimming stripped 4 bases from V and 8 bases from J, with 17 bases between. This chain's CDR3 is CAWNRDEALGYTF. The CDR3 coding sequence is TGTGCCTGGAACAGGGACGAGGCTCTGGGCTACACCTTC. Using reference TRBV30 and TRBJ1-2 for the parts outside the CDR3, the full variable domain is SQTIHQWPATLVQPVGSPLSLECTVEGTSNPNLYWYRQAAGRGLQLLFYSVGIGQISSEVPQNLSASRPQDRQFILSSKKLLLSDSGFYLCAWNRDEALGYTFGSGTRLTVV.

The V and J genes are TRBV9 and TRBJ1-3, with D maybe TRBD1 (5 bases). Germline V lookup: CDR1 SGDLS, CDR2 YYNGEE. V dropped 0 bases and J dropped 2 bases, with 9 bases sitting between them. CDR3 length equals 15 residues. This CDR3 reads CASSVVGDPGNTIYF. Here the CDR3 DNA reads TGTGCCAGCAGCGTAGTCGGGGACCCTGGAAACACCATATATTTT.

This clone was observed once. This chain joins TRBV4-3 and TRBJ1-5; the D is unclear. Deletions cut 0 bases from V and 2 bases from J, with 8 bases between. Germline-derived CDR1 and CDR2 are LGHNA and YSLEER. The CDR3 is made up of 15 amino acids. CDR3 coding DNA: TGCGCCAGCAGCCAAGACCCTCTCGGCAATCAGCCCCAGCATTTT. Its protein product is CASSQDPLGNQPQHF.

This chain uses TRBV2 with TRBJ2-2; TRBD2 aligns across 9 bases. Germline loops: CDR1 SNHLY, CDR2 FYNNEI. The CDR3 length is 16 residues. V shed 3 bases and J 7 bases; nucleotides not matched to a gene: 9. The CDR3 DNA sequence: TGTGCCAGCAGTGAGGGTTTTAGCGGGAGATTCGGGGAGCTGTTTTTT. Translating gives CASSEGFSGRFGELFF.

The chain joins TRBV19 to TRBJ2-7; 9 bases line up with TRBD1. V shed 6 bases, J shed 7 bases, and the junction held 7 bases outside the gene matches. CDR1 and CDR2 from the germline V gene are LNHDA and SQIVND (reference sequence). CDR3 length: 13 amino acids. DNA for the CDR3: TGTGCCAGTAGAGGGACAGGGAGATGGGAGCAGTACTTC. It encodes CASRGTGRWEQYF.

The sample holds a few counts of this clone. This chain connects TRBV10-1 to TRBJ2-7, with TRBD2 matching 7 bases. The CDR3 loop spans 13 amino acids. V shed 4 bases and J 0 bases; nucleotides not matched to a gene: 0. Germline loops: CDR1 WNHNN, CDR2 SYGVQD (reference sequence). As DNA, the CDR3 is TGCGCCAGCAGTGCTAGCGGCTCCTACGAGCAGTACTTC. Protein sequence: CASSASGSYEQYF.

The chain combines TRBV19 with TRBJ2-3, with D perhaps TRBD1 or TRBD2 (5 bases each). CDR1 and CDR2 (germline): LNHDA, SQIVND (reference sequence). Trimming removed 2 bases at V and 3 bases at J, with 12 bases between. The CDR3 covers 15 residues. The CDR3 here is CASSIPSGGTDTQYF. The CDR3 DNA follows: TGTGCCAGTAGTATACCCTCTGGGGGAACAGATACGCAGTATTTT.

The chain carries TRBV6-6 and TRBJ2-7; D may be TRBD2 (5 bases). Trimming removed 7 bases from V and 7 bases from J, with 11 bases in between. This CDR3 is 11 amino acids long. Looked up from germline, CDR1 is MNHNY and CDR2 is SVGAGI (reference sequence). The CDR3 spells CASTLAGEQYF. The CDR3 DNA reads as TGTGCCAGCACCCTAGCCGGGGAGCAGTACTTC.

The chain is built from TRBV2 and TRBJ1-5, with 7 bases that match TRBD1. The germline V gene has CDR1 SNHLY and CDR2 FYNNEI. The V gene end was trimmed by 5 bases and the J gene end by 2 bases; junction bases not matched to a gene: 3. CDR3 size: 14 residues. DNA of the CDR3: TGTGCCAGCAGTCCCGACAGGGGCAATCAGCCCCAGCATTTT. Encoded protein: CASSPDRGNQPQHF.

The chain has TRBV29-1 and TRBJ1-2, with TRBD1 as a possible D gene (6 bases). The CDR3 runs 12 residues. Between the trimmed V and J ends, which lost 3 bases and 4 bases, there was a span of 9 bases. Germline CDR1 is SQVTM and CDR2 is ANQGSEA. The CDR3 loop is CSVEGGRYGYTF. CDR3 sequence (DNA): TGCAGCGTTGAGGGGGGCCGCTATGGCTACACCTTC.

V usage is TRBV18 and J usage is TRBJ2-2; D is ambiguous. The CDR3 totals 19 residues. The germline V and J ends were trimmed by 6 bases and 1 base, with 24 bases remaining between them. Germline CDR1 and CDR2: KGHSH and LQKENI. Here the CDR3 DNA reads TGTGCCAGCTCCCACCTTGGGAAGAGTTCCCGCGGGAACACCGGGGAGCTGTTTTTT. This gives the protein CASSHLGKSSRGNTGELFF.

The chain joins TRBV4-3 to TRBJ2-7, with D perhaps being TRBD1 or TRBD2 (6 bases each). The CDR3 totals 17 residues. Germline CDR1 reads LGHNA; CDR2 reads YSLEER. The V gene lost 1 base and the J gene lost 4 bases, with 20 bases spanning the gap. CDR3 loop: CASSQGAVGGSTYEQYF. CDR3 bases: TGCGCCAGCAGCCAAGGGGCCGTGGGGGGCTCGACTTACGAGCAGTACTTC.

The chain combines TRBV7-3 with TRBJ2-3; TRBD1 matches 7 bases. Trimming cost V 2 bases and J 1 base; bases outside gene matches: 6. Looked up from germline, CDR1 is SGHTA and CDR2 is FQGTGA. CDR3 length: 16 residues. The CDR3 protein is CASSLVGGEGTDTQYF. The CDR3 nucleotides read TGTGCCAGCAGCTTAGTAGGGGGCGAGGGCACAGATACGCAGTATTTT.

The J gene is TRBJ2-7, the V gene TRBV18; 10 bases fit TRBD1. The germline V gene has CDR1 KGHSH and CDR2 LQKENI. With V trimmed by 3 bases and J by 5 bases, 10 bases remained unmatched. The CDR3 consists of 16 residues. The CDR3: CASSPLTGTGEDEQYF. The DNA of the CDR3 is TGTGCCAGCTCACCCCTAACCGGGACAGGGGAGGACGAGCAGTACTTC.

The chain uses TRBV27 and TRBJ1-1, with unresolved D. Trimming left V 6 bases short and J 1 base short, with 9 bases between. Germline V gives CDR1 MNHEY, CDR2 SMNVEV (reference sequence). CDR3 length equals 13 residues. CDR3 sequence (DNA): TGTGCCAGCAGGATGCAATCGAACACTGAAGCTTTCTTT. Translating it yields CASRMQSNTEAFF.

This clone has just one count. The chain recombines TRBV18 with TRBJ2-1; unclear D gene. V lost 5 bases and J lost 13, with 12 bases in between. CDR3 length: 11 residues. CDR1 and CDR2 from the germline V gene are KGHSH and LQKENI. The CDR3 region has the DNA TGTGCCAGCTCATCTGGCACTGAACAGTTCTTC. Translating it yields CASSSGTEQFF.

The chain recombines TRBV2 with TRBJ2-3; D is perhaps TRBD2 (6 bases). V lost 4 bases to trimming and J lost 3 bases, with 14 bases between them. The CDR3 totals 15 residues. Germline CDR1 is SNHLY and CDR2 is FYNNEI. CDR3 nucleotides: TGTGCCAGCAGTGGGAGGGCCCTGGGAACAGATACGCAGTATTTT. Translation gives CASSGRALGTDTQYF.

V and J are TRBV14 and TRBJ2-5, with D possibly TRBD2 on 6 matching bases. The germline V and J ends were trimmed by 3 bases and 0 bases, with 8 bases remaining between them. The CDR3 covers 14 residues. Germline CDR1 and CDR2: SGHDN and FVKESK. The CDR3 DNA reads TGTGCCAGCAGCCACGGGACTCACCAAGAGACCCAGTACTTC. Its protein product is CASSHGTHQETQYF.

The chain joins TRBV6-5 to TRBJ2-3; 7 bases agree with TRBD2. This CDR3 has 14 residues. Trimming cost V 5 bases and J 2 bases; bases outside gene matches: 4. The germline CDR1 and CDR2 sequences are MNHEY and SVGAGI. DNA of the CDR3: TGTGCCAGCAGTAGAAGCGGGGTCACAGATACGCAGTATTTT. It yields the protein CASSRSGVTDTQYF.

The chain employs TRBV7-9 and TRBJ2-3; D may correspond to TRBD1 or TRBD2 (6 bases each). The ends were cut back, 2 bases at V and 3 bases at J, with 15 bases in the middle. The CDR3 loop spans 16 amino acids. The germline V gene encodes CDR1 SEHNR and CDR2 FQNEAQ (reference sequence). The CDR3 nucleotides read TGTGCCAGCAGCTTACTCTCCGGGGGCCAGACAGATACGCAGTATTTT. This encodes CASSLLSGGQTDTQYF.

The chain recombines TRBV28 with TRBJ1-4, with 11 bases lining up with TRBD1. V was clipped by 2 bases and J by 7 bases; unmatched bases: 3. This CDR3 comprises 15 residues. Germline V CDR1 and CDR2: MDHEN, SYDVKM. This CDR3 reads CASSLGGQGVEKLFF. CDR3 in DNA: TGTGCCAGCAGTTTAGGGGGACAGGGGGTTGAAAAACTGTTTTTT.

J is TRBJ1-5 and V is TRBV6-6, with 9 bases identical to TRBD1. J gave up 2 bases and V 6 bases, and 5 bases lay outside the gene matches. This CDR3 region has 15 residues. Germline V CDR1 and CDR2: MNHNY, SVGAGI (reference sequence). The CDR3 is CASRAQGAGNQPQHF. DNA of the CDR3: TGTGCCAGCAGGGCACAGGGGGCCGGCAATCAGCCCCAGCATTTT.

V and J are TRBV6-4 and TRBJ2-3; 11 positions agree with TRBD2. The length of the CDR3 is 16 residues. With V trimmed by 0 bases and J by 2 bases, 1 base remained unmatched. Germline CDR1 and CDR2: MRHNA and SNTAGT. DNA of the CDR3: TGTGCCAGCAGTGACTCTAGCGGGGGGGCCACAGATACGCAGTATTTT. It codes for CASSDSSGGATDTQYF.

J is TRBJ2-3 and V is TRBV18; 8 bases are a match to TRBD2. This CDR3 has 16 residues. V trimming: 4 bases; J trimming: 5 bases; junction bases outside the gene matches: 11. CDR1 is KGHSH and CDR2 is LQKENI in the germline V gene. The CDR3 DNA sequence: TGTGCCAGCTCACTGTTGAGCGGGAGTGATGGAGATACGCAGTATTTT. Translating gives CASSLLSGSDGDTQYF.

The chain combines TRBV11-2 with TRBJ2-1; TRBD2 matches 8 bases. V lost 0 bases and J lost 4; bases outside the gene matches: 5. The germline CDR1 and CDR2 sequences are SGHAT and FQNNGV. The CDR3 loop spans 16 amino acids. CDR3 protein: CASSLEVAGLYNEQFF. The CDR3 DNA reads TGTGCCAGCAGCTTAGAGGTAGCGGGATTGTACAATGAGCAGTTCTTC.

A single count supports this clone. This chain connects TRBV23-1 to TRBJ2-5, with a tentative D call TRBD1 (6 bases). TRBV23-1 is designated an ORF whose function remains uncertain. The CDR3 extends over 12 amino acids. V was clipped by 9 bases and J by 7 bases, with 15 bases between them. The CDR3 bases are TGCGCCAGACACAGGGTAAGGGTGACCCAGTACTTC. Its protein is CARHRVRVTQYF.

The rearrangement links TRBV6-5 to TRBJ2-2; D may be TRBD2 (5 bases). The CDR3 is 14 residues long. Germline V CDR1 and CDR2: MNHEY, SVGAGI. The V and J ends lost 7 bases and 2 bases respectively, with 11 bases between them. The DNA for the CDR3 is TGTGCCAGCAACCATGACTACAACACCGGGGAGCTGTTTTTT. Amino acids: CASNHDYNTGELFF.

The rearrangement uses TRBV7-8 and TRBJ2-5; maybe TRBD1 (6 bases). From germline, CDR1 is SGHVS and CDR2 FQNEAQ. CDR3 size: 13 residues. The V and J ends lost 6 bases and 1 base respectively, with 9 bases between them. The CDR3 DNA sequence: TGTGCCAGCAGAAGGGGGTTCCAAGAGACCCAGTACTTC. It translates to CASRRGFQETQYF.

V and J are TRBV6-5 and TRBJ1-1, with D tentatively TRBD1 (5 bases). This CDR3 is 14 amino acids long. The germline gives CDR1 MNHEY, CDR2 SVGAGI. V dropped 2 bases and J dropped 4 bases, with 11 bases sitting between them. CDR3 region: CASSYRGAGTEAFF. The CDR3 DNA reads TGTGCCAGCAGTTACAGGGGCGCGGGCACTGAAGCTTTCTTT.

V gene TRBV7-6 combines with J gene TRBJ2-3; 10 bases are shared with TRBD2. The ends lost 0 bases at V and 1 base at J; junction bases unmatched: 4. From germline, CDR1 is SGHVS and CDR2 FNYEAQ. The CDR3 runs 17 residues. The CDR3 region has the DNA TGTGCCAGCAGCTTAGCTCGGCTAGCGGGGGGCACAGATACGCAGTATTTT. Translated, it gives CASSLARLAGGTDTQYF.